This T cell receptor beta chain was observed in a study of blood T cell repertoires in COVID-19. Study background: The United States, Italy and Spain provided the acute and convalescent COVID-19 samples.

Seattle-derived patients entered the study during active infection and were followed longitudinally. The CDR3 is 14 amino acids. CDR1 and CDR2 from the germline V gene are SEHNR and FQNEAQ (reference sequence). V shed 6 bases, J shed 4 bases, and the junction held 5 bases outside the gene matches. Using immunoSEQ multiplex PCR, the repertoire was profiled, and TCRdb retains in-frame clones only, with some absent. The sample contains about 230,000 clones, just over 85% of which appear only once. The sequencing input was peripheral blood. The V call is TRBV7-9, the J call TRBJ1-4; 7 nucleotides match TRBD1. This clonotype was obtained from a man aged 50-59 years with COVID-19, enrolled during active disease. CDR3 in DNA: TGTGCCAGCAGTTCGGGACAGCTTAATGAAAAACTGTTTTTT. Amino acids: CASSSGQLNEKLFF.